The rows below give T cell receptor beta chains drawn from one sample of a study of CXCR3-negative and CXCR3-positive naive CD8 T cells. TCRdb re-called the 5' RACE reads and gives one entry per CDR3 protein, without DNA. The ten top clones account for more than 0.3%, within a sample of some 110,000 distinct CDR3 sequences. Source material: naive CXCR3+ CD8+ T cells from blood. The receptors derive from a human donor in good health. Some clones in this sample may be carry-over from other donors' samples. Both conserved end residues are part of each CDR3. The order of the fields is V gene, J gene, CDR3 protein.

v_call: TRBV12-3/TRBV12-4; j_call: TRBJ2-5; cdr3_aa: CASKGFQETQYF
v_call: TRBV6-5; j_call: TRBJ2-7; cdr3_aa: CASSGTGYEQYF
v_call: TRBV7-9; j_call: TRBJ2-1; cdr3_aa: CASSDRTSGWDNEQFF
v_call: TRBV24-1; j_call: TRBJ2-2; cdr3_aa: CATSTGYHAGELFF
v_call: TRBV20-1; j_call: TRBJ1-1; cdr3_aa: CSARVIGQGPEAFF
v_call: TRBV6-2/TRBV6-3; j_call: TRBJ2-7; cdr3_aa: CASRGDRGTYEQYF
v_call: TRBV28; j_call: TRBJ2-4; cdr3_aa: CASSFPQLAKNIQYF
v_call: TRBV3-1; j_call: TRBJ2-4; cdr3_aa: CASSQDIEAVIYF
v_call: TRBV20-1; j_call: TRBJ2-1; cdr3_aa: CSARTSMDEQFF
v_call: TRBV29-1; j_call: TRBJ2-1; cdr3_aa: CSVEKLAGEVNEQFF
v_call: TRBV6-5; j_call: TRBJ2-3; cdr3_aa: CAISYSAGGTDTQYF
v_call: TRBV30; j_call: TRBJ2-7; cdr3_aa: CAWSPMTVEQYF
v_call: TRBV7-2; j_call: TRBJ2-1; cdr3_aa: CASSSPPGLANEQFF
v_call: TRBV7-6; j_call: TRBJ2-1; cdr3_aa: CASSLGVDNEQFF
v_call: TRBV11-2; j_call: TRBJ2-1; cdr3_aa: CASSLVSGLASNEQFF
v_call: TRBV29-1; j_call: TRBJ2-3; cdr3_aa: CSGRQGADTQYF
v_call: TRBV5-1; j_call: TRBJ2-7; cdr3_aa: CASSLGHGTGDEQYF